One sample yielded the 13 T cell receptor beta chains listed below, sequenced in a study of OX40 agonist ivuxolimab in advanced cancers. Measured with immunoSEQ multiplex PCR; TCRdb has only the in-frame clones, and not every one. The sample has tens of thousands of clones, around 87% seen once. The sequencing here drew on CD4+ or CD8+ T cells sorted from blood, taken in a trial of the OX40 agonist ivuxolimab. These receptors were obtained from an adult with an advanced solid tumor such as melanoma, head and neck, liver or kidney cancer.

The CDR3 loop reads CASAPGQGQETQYF. The CDR3 nucleotides read TGTGCCAGTGCCCCGGGACAGGGCCAAGAGACCCAGTACTTC. This sequence joins TRBV19 and TRBJ2-5; 9 bases agree with TRBD1. CDR3 length equals 14 residues. J gave up 1 base and V 8 bases, and 5 bases lay outside the gene matches. Looked up from germline, CDR1 is LNHDA and CDR2 is SQIVND (reference sequence).

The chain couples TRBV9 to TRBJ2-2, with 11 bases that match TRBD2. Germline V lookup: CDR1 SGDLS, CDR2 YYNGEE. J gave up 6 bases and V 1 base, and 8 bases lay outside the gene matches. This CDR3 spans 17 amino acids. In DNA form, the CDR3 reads TGTGCCAGCAGCGTAAGGGTTAGCGGGAGGGCCGCCGGGGAGCTGTTTTTT. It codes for CASSVRVSGRAAGELFF.

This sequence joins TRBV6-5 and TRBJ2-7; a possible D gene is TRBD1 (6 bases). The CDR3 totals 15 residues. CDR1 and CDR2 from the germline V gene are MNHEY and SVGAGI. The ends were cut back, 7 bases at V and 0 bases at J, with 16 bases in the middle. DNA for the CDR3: TGTGCCAGCAAAATGACCGGGACACACTCCTACGAGCAGTACTTC. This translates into CASKMTGTHSYEQYF.

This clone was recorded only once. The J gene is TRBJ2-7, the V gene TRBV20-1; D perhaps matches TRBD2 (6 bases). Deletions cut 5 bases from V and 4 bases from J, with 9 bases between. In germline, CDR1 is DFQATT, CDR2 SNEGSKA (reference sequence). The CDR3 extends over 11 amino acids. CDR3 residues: CSAGEVYEQYF. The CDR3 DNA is TGCAGTGCTGGGGAGGTTTACGAGCAGTACTTC.

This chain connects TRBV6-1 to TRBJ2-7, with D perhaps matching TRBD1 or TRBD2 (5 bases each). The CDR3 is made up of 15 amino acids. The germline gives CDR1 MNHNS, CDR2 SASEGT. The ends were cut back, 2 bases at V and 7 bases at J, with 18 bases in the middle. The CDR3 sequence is CASSERGRVPGEQYF. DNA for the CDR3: TGTGCCAGCAGTGAAAGGGGCAGGGTCCCGGGAGAGCAGTACTTC.

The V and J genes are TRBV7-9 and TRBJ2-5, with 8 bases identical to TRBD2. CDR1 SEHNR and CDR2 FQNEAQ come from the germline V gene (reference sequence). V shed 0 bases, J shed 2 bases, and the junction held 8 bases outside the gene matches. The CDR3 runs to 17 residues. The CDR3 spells CASSLAVSGIAQETQYF. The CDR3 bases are TGTGCCAGCAGCTTAGCGGTTAGCGGGATAGCACAAGAGACCCAGTACTTC. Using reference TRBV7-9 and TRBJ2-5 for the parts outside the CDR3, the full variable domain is DTGVSQNPRHKITKRGQNVTFRCDPISEHNRLYWYRQTLGQGPEFLTYFQNEAQLEKSRLLSDRFSAERPKGSFSTLEIQRTEQGDSAMYLCASSLAVSGIAQETQYFGPGTRLLVL.

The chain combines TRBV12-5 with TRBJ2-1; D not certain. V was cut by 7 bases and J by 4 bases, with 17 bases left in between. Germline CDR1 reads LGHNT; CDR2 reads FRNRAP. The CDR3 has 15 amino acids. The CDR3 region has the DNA TGTGCTAGTGTTCCCATTCGATACAATTACAATGAGCAGTTCTTC. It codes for CASVPIRYNYNEQFF.

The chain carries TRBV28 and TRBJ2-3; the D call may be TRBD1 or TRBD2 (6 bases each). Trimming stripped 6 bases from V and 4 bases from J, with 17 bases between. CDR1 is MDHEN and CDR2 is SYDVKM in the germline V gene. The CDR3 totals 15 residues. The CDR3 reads CASRLGGAGPDTQYF. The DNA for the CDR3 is TGTGCCAGCAGATTGGGGGGCGCAGGTCCAGATACGCAGTATTTT.

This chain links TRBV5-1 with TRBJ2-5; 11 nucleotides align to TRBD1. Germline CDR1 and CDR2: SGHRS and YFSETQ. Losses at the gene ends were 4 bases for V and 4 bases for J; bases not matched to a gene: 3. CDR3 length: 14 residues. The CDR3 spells CASSRGQGVETQYF. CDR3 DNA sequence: TGCGCCAGCAGCAGGGGACAGGGGGTAGAGACCCAGTACTTC. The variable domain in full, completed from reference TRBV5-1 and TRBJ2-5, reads KAGVTQTPRYLIKTRGQQVTLSCSPISGHRSVSWYQQTPGQGLQFLFEYFSETQRNKGNFPGRFSGRQFSNSRSEMNVSTLELGDSALYLCASSRGQGVETQYFGPGTRLLVL.

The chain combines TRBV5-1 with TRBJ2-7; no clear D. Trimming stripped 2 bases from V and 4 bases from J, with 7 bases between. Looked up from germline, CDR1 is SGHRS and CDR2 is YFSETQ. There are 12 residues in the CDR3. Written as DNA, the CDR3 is TGCGCCAGCAGCTTCAATAATTACGAGCAGTACTTC. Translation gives CASSFNNYEQYF.

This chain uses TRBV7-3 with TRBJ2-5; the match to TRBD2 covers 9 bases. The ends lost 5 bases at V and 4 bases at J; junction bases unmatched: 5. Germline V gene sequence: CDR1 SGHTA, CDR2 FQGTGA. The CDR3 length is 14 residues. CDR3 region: CASSRRGGGETQYF. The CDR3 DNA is TGTGCCAGCAGCCGCCGCGGGGGGGGAGAGACCCAGTACTTC.

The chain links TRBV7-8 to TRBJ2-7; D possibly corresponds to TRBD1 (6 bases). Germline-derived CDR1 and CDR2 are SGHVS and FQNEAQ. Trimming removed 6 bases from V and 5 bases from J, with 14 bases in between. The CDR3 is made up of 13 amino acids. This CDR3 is CASSLLQGHEQYF. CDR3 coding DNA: TGTGCCAGCAGTCTCCTCCAGGGGCACGAGCAGTACTTC.

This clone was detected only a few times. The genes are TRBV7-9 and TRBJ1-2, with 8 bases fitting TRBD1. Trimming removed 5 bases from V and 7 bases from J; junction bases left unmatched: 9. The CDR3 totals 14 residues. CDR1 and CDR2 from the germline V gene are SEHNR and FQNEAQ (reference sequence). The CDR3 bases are TGTGCCAGCAGCCCGTCCGGGACAGGATTTGGCTACACCTTC. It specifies CASSPSGTGFGYTF.